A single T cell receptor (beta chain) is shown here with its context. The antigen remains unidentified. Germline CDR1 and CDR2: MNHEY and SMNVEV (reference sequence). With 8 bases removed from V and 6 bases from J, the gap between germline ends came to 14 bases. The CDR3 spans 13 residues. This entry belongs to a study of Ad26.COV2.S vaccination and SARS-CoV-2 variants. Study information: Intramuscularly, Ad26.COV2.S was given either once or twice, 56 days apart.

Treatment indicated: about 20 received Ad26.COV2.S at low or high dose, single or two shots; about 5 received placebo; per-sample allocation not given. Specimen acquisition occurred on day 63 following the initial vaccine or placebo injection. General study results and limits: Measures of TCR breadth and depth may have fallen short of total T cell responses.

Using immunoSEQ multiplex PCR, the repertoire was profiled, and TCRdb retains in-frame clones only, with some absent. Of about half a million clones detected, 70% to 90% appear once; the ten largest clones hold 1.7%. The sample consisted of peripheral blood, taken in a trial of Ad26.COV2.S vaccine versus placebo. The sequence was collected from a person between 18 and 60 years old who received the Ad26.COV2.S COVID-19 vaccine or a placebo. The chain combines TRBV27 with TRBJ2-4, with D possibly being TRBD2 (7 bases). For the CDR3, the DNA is TGTGCCAGCCGGGGGGCCGCCGGAAACATTCAGTACTTC. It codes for CASRGAAGNIQYF.